This TCR beta chain was recorded in a study of OX40 agonist ivuxolimab in advanced cancers. Study overall: Treatment received earlier with anti-PD-1, anti-PD-L1 or anti-CTLA-4 agents was allowed, and 40% had some. Findings and limits, study-wide: The CD4+ and CD8+ T cells in the blood had expanded clonally by week 6 at 0.1 to 3.0 mg/kg. Expanded clones were, on average, more numerous in CD8+ T cells than in CD4+.

Details on this clone: The antigen remains undetermined.

Measured with immunoSEQ multiplex PCR; TCRdb has only the in-frame clones, and not every one. The repertoire holds about 110,000 clones, with roughly 90% as singletons. The CDR3 totals 15 residues. Germline V lookup: CDR1 SGHTA, CDR2 FQGNSA. Trimming cost V 5 bases and J 4 bases, with 17 bases left between them. The chain couples TRBV7-2 to TRBJ2-5, with D possibly being TRBD1 or TRBD2 (5 bases each). The material was CD4+ or CD8+ T cells sorted from blood, obtained in a trial of the OX40 agonist ivuxolimab. The clonotype was recovered from an adult with an advanced solid tumor such as melanoma, head and neck, liver or kidney cancer. CDR3 loop: CASSTAGTVRETQYF. The CDR3 DNA follows: TGTGCCAGCAGCACCGCCGGGACGGTAAGAGAGACCCAGTACTTC.